This TCR beta chain was documented in a study of cytomegalovirus exposure and HLA in healthy donors. A note on this clone: Its specificity is not known.

Overall study findings and caveats: Three CMV-associated chains proved CMV antigen-specific in vitro. Information on immune exposure was restricted to one variable (CMV serostatus). The study listed 164 cytomegalovirus-associated TCR beta chains.

PCR used 60 Vbeta primers and 13 Jbeta primers. Under the authors' procedure: Around 10 million shared chains were among around 80 million unique TCR beta chains counted in a later analysis. TCRdb's copy holds only in-frame clones and misses some; the assay was immunoSEQ multiplex PCR. V, J and clone size were drawn from that table, and D and trimming were deduced from the DNA. Of more than 80,000 clones listed, roughly 74% were seen once; the top ten hold 2.5% to 3%. From germline, CDR1 is SNHLY and CDR2 FYNNEI. This CDR3 spans 14 amino acids. V lost 6 bases, J lost 0 bases, and 9 bases lay in between.

This sequence joins TRBV2 and TRBJ1-5; D call uncertain. The receptor was derived from a female donor in good health and CMV-seropositive. The sequenced sample consisted of PBMCs. The CDR3 reads CASSRQNSNQPQHF. The CDR3 bases are TGTGCCAGCAGCCGCCAGAATAGCAATCAGCCCCAGCATTTT. The full variable domain, rest sourced from reference TRBV2 and TRBJ1-5, is EPEVTQTPSHQVTQMGQEVILRCVPISNHLYFYWYRQILGQKVEFLVSFYNNEISEKSEIFDDQFSVERPDGSNFTLKIRSTKLEDSAMYFCASSRQNSNQPQHFGDGTRLSIL.